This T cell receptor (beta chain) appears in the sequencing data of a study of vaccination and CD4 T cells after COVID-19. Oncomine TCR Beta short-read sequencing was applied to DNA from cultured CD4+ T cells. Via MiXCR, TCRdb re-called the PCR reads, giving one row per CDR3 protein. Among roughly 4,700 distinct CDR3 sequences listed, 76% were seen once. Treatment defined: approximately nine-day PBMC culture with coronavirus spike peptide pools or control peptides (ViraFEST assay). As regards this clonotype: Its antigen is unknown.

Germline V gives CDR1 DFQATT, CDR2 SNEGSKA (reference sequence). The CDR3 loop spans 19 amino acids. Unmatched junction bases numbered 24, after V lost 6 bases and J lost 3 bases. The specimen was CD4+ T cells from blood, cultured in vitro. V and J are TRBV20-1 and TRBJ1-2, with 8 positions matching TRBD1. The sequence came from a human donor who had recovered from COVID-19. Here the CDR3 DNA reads TGCAGTGCCAATCCCCTAATTTCCGCCTCCGGGGACAGGCACTATGGCTACACCTTC. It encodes CSANPLISASGDRHYGYTF.